Sequencing of this T cell receptor beta chain was carried out in a study of graft-versus-host responses after intestinal transplantation. Study details: Anti-thymocyte globulin induction was given to all recipients, followed by tacrolimus and steroids for approximately three years.

Sequencing was performed with immunoSEQ multiplex PCR; in TCRdb, only in-frame clones are kept and a portion is missing. The sample carries 85,000 to 90,000 clones, approximately 90% recorded once. Study outcomes and limitations: Among recipient marrow samples, GvH clones were found; some appeared first in ileum or blood. Allografts of one patient group, those with graft-donor T cell macrochimerism, had high graft-versus-host to host-versus-graft clonal ratios. Early declines in HvG clones that occurred post-transplant were associated with peak circulating GvH clone levels.

For this clone: Its antigen is still unknown.

The sample was unstimulated CD4+ T cells sorted from spleen or lymph node cells, taken before transplant. This clonotype originated in a human donor who was the organ donor for an intestinal transplant.

CDR3 nucleotides: TGTGCCAGCAGTTTTGCAGGTAGCTCCTACAATGAGCAGTTCTTC. The encoded protein is CASSFAGSSYNEQFF. The chain is built from TRBV28 and TRBJ2-1; D is unclear. Germline V gene data show CDR1 as MDHEN and CDR2 as SYDVKM. Trimming left V 3 bases short and J 0 bases short, with 9 bases between. This CDR3 has 15 residues. Based on the CDR3 plus reference TRBV28 and TRBJ2-1, the full variable domain is DVKVTQSSRYLVKRTGEKVFLECVQDMDHENMFWYRQDPGLGLRLIYFSYDVKMKEKGDIPEGYSVSREKKERFSLILESASTNQTSMYLCASSFAGSSYNEQFFGPGTRLTVL.